This T cell receptor beta chain stems from a study of CXCR3-negative and CXCR3-positive naive CD8 T cells. Study-wide results and limits: Naive cells with CXCR3 showed TRB CDR3s that were more hydrophobic than those in CXCR3-negative naive cells.

Every individual CD8+ T cell subset underwent sorting in triplicate at more than 250,000 cells apiece. Details on this clonotype: Its antigen is unidentified.

5' RACE with UMI labels generated the TRB cDNA libraries. TCRdb reprocessed the 5' RACE reads and keeps a single row for each CDR3 protein, giving no DNA. There are approximately 100,000 distinct CDR3 sequences in the sample, with 0.36% held by the top ten. This CDR3 is built from 12 residues. The germline V gene has CDR1 DFQATT and CDR2 SNEGSKA (reference sequence). Sequencing input: naive CXCR3+ CD8+ T cells from blood. Regarding subset: CD45RO-CCR7+CD27+CD95- naive CD8+ T cells expressing CXCR3 (TNR3+). V usage is TRBV20-1 and J usage is TRBJ2-5. The TCR sequence derives from a human donor in good health. Some clones in this sample may be carry-over from other donors' samples. CDR3 sequence: CSARPTRETQYF.